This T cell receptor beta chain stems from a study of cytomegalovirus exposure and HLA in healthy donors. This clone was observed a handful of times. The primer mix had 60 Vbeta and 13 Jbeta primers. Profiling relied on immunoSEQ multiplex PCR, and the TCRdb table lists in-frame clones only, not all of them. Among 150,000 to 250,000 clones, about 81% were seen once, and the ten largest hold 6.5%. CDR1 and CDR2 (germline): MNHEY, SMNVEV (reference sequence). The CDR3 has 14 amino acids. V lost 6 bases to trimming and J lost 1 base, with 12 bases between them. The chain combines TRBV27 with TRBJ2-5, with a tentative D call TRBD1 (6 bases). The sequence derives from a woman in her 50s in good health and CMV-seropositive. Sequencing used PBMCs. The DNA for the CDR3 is TGTGCCAGCAGGACGTGGGGGCCCCAAGAGACCCAGTACTTC. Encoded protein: CASRTWGPQETQYF.